Listed below are T cell receptor beta chains from one sample, sequenced in a study of long-term antiretroviral therapy in people with HIV. Clones were sequenced by immunoSEQ multiplex PCR, and TCRdb holds only the in-frame ones, with some missing. The sample includes over 15,000 clones, approximately 75% of them seen just once. The sample consisted of unsorted PBMCs, taken 1.5 years before starting antiretroviral therapy. These receptor sequences come from a woman in her 50s with HIV. Each CDR3 is given with its conserved first and last residue. A D gene is named only where the DNA matches it firmly. The size entry is marked missing in some rows and otherwise reads once, few, many or a size class.

>-|-|TRBJ1-2|TRBV18
TGTGCCAGCTCACCCCTAGCCGACTATGGCTACACCTTC
CASSPLADYGYTF
>-|-|TRBJ1-1|TRBV2
TGTGCCAGCAACGGGAACACTGAAGCTTTCTTT
CASNGNTEAFF
>-|TRBD2|TRBJ2-3|TRBV6-1
TGTGCCAGCAGTAGTCTAGCGGGGGGCACAGATACGCAGTATTTT
CASSSLAGGTDTQYF
>-|-|TRBJ1-1|TRBV18
TGTGCCAGCTCACCGGAGCAGGGTAACACTGAAGCTTTCTTT
CASSPEQGNTEAFF
>-|-|TRBJ2-5|TRBV6-5
TGTGCCAGCAGTCTCACGTTGGGGGCAGAGACCCAGTACTTC
CASSLTLGAETQYF
>once|TRBD1|TRBJ2-7|TRBV28
TGTGCCAGCACTTCCCCCGGACAGGGTCCTTCCTACGAGCAGTACTTC
CASTSPGQGPSYEQYF
>-|-|TRBJ1-5|TRBV12-5
TGTGCTAGTGGTTTGGTTCAGCCCCAGCATTTT
CASGLVQPQHF
>-|-|TRBJ1-1|TRBV7-9
TGTGCCAGCAGCCCGAAGGGGGAGTTTAACACTGAAGCTTTCTTT
CASSPKGEFNTEAFF
>once|-|TRBJ1-2|TRBV11-2
TGTGCCAGCAGCTTAGACCGGACTAGGGGCTACACCTTC
CASSLDRTRGYTF
>few|-|TRBJ1-6|TRBV7-6
TGTGCCAGCAGCTTAGGCAACCCAGGGAATTCACCCCTCCACTTT
CASSLGNPGNSPLHF
>-|-|TRBJ2-2|TRBV9
TGTGCCAGCAGCGAGGGGGTAGCCAGGAGGACCGGGGAGCTGTTTTTT
CASSEGVARRTGELFF
>-|TRBD1|TRBJ2-3|TRBV6-5
TGTGCCAGCAGCTACAGGGGACGCACAGATACGCAGTATTTT
CASSYRGRTDTQYF
>-|-|TRBJ1-4|TRBV30
TGTGCCTGGAGTGTACAACAAAAACTGTTTTTT
CAWSVQQKLFF
>-|-|TRBJ2-5|TRBV9
TGTGCCAGCAGCGTAGGATTCAGGGAACAAGAGACCCAGTACTTC
CASSVGFREQETQYF
>-|-|TRBJ2-3|TRBV4-1
TGCGCCAGCAGCCAAGGGGGCCCCGCAGATACGCAGTATTTT
CASSQGGPADTQYF
>few|-|TRBJ1-2|TRBV10-1
TGCGCCAGCAGTCCTGGTTTTGAATATGGCTACACCTTC
CASSPGFEYGYTF
>few|-|TRBJ1-2|TRBV6-5
TGTGCCAGCAGTTACCAGTCCGGGGGAGAAGGCTACACCTTC
CASSYQSGGEGYTF
>-|TRBD1|TRBJ2-5|TRBV29-1
TGCAGCGTTGAAGAAGGCAGGGGGTCGGGAGAGACCCAGTACTTC
CSVEEGRGSGETQYF
>-|TRBD2|TRBJ2-7|TRBV5-5
TGTGCCAGCAGCTTGGGTTCGACTAGCGGGCTCTCTACAAGGAACGAGCAGTACTTC
CASSLGSTSGLSTRNEQYF
>-|TRBD1|TRBJ1-3|TRBV7-9
TGTGCCAGCAGCTTAGTTCCGACAGGGGCGGACACCATATATTTT
CASSLVPTGADTIYF
>-|-|TRBJ2-2|TRBV5-8
TGTGCCAGCAGCTTGGCCCAGAAGAACACCGGGGAGCTGTTTTTT
CASSLAQKNTGELFF
>few|-|TRBJ1-6|TRBV6-5
TGTGCCAGCAGGCATAGGGAGTCGGGTGTTTCACCCCTCCACTTT
CASRHRESGVSPLHF
>-|TRBD1|TRBJ1-2|TRBV6-5
TGTGCCAGCAGCCGACAGGGGGCGAATGGCTACACCTTC
CASSRQGANGYTF
>-|-|TRBJ2-5|TRBV7-3
TGTGCCAGCAGCTTAAGTTTGGAGGAGACCCAGTACTTC
CASSLSLEETQYF
>-|-|TRBJ1-4|TRBV23-1
TGCGCCAGCAGCGATCGGACACCAATGTGGGAAAAACTGTTTTTT
CASSDRTPMWEKLFF
>-|-|TRBJ2-3|TRBV11-3
TGTGCCAGCAGTGAGGACGGGGGCCGCCTGTATTTT
CASSEDGGRLYF
>-|-|TRBJ2-3|TRBV18
TGTGCCAGCTCACCGAAGCGGCCAGAGGCAGATACGCAGTATTTT
CASSPKRPEADTQYF
>-|-|TRBJ1-5|TRBV30
TGTGCCTGGAGTAAGGGGACCCAGCCCCAGCATTTT
CAWSKGTQPQHF
>few|-|TRBJ1-1|TRBV29-1
TGCAGCGTTGTTCCCCAACGGACTGAAGCTTTCTTT
CSVVPQRTEAFF
>-|-|TRBJ1-4|TRBV6-6
TGTGCCAGCAGTTACTCGAAAAATGAAAAACTGTTTTTT
CASSYSKNEKLFF